The present TCR beta chain was sequenced within a study of T cell repertoires in cytomegalovirus infection. Whole-study findings and limits: Ex vivo, HLA-C-restricted CMV-specific TCR beta clonotypes prevailed over the rest of the response.

MiXCR was run by TCRdb on the reads, yielding one entry per CDR3 protein. The sample holds tens of thousands of distinct CDR3 sequences, roughly half seen once. Concerning this clonotype: What it binds is not known.

The CDR3 consists of 15 residues. V was clipped by 4 bases and J by 4 bases, with 14 bases between them. Germline V gene sequence: CDR1 SGHVS, CDR2 FNYEAQ. The chain combines TRBV7-6 with TRBJ2-1, with D perhaps being TRBD1 or TRBD2 (5 bases each). The source of this sequence is a human donor in good health (CMV status not recorded). Some clones in this sample may be carry-over from other donors' samples. Sequencing was performed on CD8+ T cells from cultured PBMCs, taken from culture after CMV antigen stimulation. In DNA form, the CDR3 reads TGTGCCAGCAGCTCCTGGGGGTTACTTTACAATGAGCAGTTCTTC. Translated, it gives CASSSWGLLYNEQFF.